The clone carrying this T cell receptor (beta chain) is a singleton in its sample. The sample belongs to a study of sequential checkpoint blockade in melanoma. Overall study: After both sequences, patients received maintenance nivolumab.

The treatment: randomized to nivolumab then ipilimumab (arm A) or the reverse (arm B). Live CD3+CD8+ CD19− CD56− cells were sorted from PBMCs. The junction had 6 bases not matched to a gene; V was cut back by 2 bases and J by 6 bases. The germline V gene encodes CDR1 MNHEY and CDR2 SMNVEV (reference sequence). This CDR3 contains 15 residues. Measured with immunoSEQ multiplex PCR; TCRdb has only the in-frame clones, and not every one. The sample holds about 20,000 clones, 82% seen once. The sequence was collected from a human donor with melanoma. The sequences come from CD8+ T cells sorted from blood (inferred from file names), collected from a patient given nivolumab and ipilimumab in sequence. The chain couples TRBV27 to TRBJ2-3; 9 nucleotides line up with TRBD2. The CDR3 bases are TGTGCCAGCAGTTTAGAGGCTAGCGGGGAGGATACGCAGTATTTT. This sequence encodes CASSLEASGEDTQYF.